One and the same sample provided the 23 T cell receptor beta chains below, sequenced in a study of T cell responses to AZD1222 COVID-19 vaccine (dated by TCRdb to the early 2020s). This sample's time point label indicates: baseline before first vaccination. Receptor amplification or capture employed the immunoSEQ multiplex PCR assay. Drawn from immuneACCESS, this table holds only the in-frame rearrangements with V and J called that TCRdb kept. Clones are partly lost; checked studies trace under half to an unresolved V gene and leave the rest unexplained. Recorded for this sample are around 130,000 clones; over 90% of them occurred a single time. The ten largest make up approximately 6.3% of the sample. The sequenced sample was peripheral blood, obtained on day 0 of AZD1222 vaccination. These receptor sequences come from an adult in good health.

The chain links TRBV6-5 to TRBJ1-1; D gene unclear. Germline assignment: CDR1 MNHEY and CDR2 SVGAGI. The CDR3 runs 15 residues. Trimming removed 5 bases at V and 4 bases at J, with 17 bases between. CDR3 sequence reads: CASSTVGGMSTEAFF. The CDR3 region has the DNA TGTGCCAGCAGTACCGTGGGAGGGATGAGCACTGAAGCTTTCTTT.

The chain joins TRBV5-5 to TRBJ2-3; no clear D. Deletions cut 0 bases from V and 9 bases from J, with 14 bases between. CDR1 and CDR2 (germline): SGHKS, YYEKEE (reference sequence). The CDR3 sequence is 14 residues long. Here the CDR3 DNA reads TGTGCCAGCAGCTTGGGACACCTGATTGAAACGCAGTATTTT. Protein: CASSLGHLIETQYF.

V usage is TRBV27 and J usage is TRBJ1-5; 8 nucleotides align to TRBD1. Germline V gene data show CDR1 as MNHEY and CDR2 as SMNVEV (reference sequence). V shed 8 bases and J 4 bases; nucleotides not matched to a gene: 13. This CDR3 contains 16 residues. CDR3 region: CASALLAGGMNQPQHF. Here the CDR3 DNA reads TGTGCCAGCGCACTGTTGGCAGGGGGCATGAATCAGCCCCAGCATTTT.

V and J are TRBV27 and TRBJ2-3; the D is unclear. CDR1 and CDR2 from the germline V gene are MNHEY and SMNVEV (reference sequence). The length of the CDR3 is 15 residues. Trimming removed 1 base from V and 0 bases from J, with 8 bases in between. The CDR3 protein is CASSLFDRSTDTQYF. The DNA of the CDR3 is TGTGCCAGCAGTTTATTCGATCGGAGCACAGATACGCAGTATTTT.

The chain carries TRBV6-5 and TRBJ2-2; a possible D gene is TRBD1 (6 bases). There are 15 residues in the CDR3. V was clipped by 6 bases and J by 4 bases, with 15 bases between them. The germline CDR1 and CDR2 sequences are MNHEY and SVGAGI. For the CDR3, the DNA is TGTGCCAGCAGCCAACAGGGACGTGCCACCGGGGAGCTGTTTTTT. Translated, it gives CASSQQGRATGELFF.

The chain has TRBV15 and TRBJ1-3; D is unresolved. Looked up from germline, CDR1 is LNHNV and CDR2 is YYDKDF (reference sequence). This CDR3 has 13 amino acids. The germline V and J ends were trimmed by 0 bases and 10 bases, with 10 bases remaining between them. CDR3 DNA sequence: TGTGCCACCAGCAGAGATCTTGGGGATACCATATATTTT. Translated, it gives CATSRDLGDTIYF.

The CDR3 DNA sequence: TGCAGCGTTGAACGGCAGACAGGGGCCGAGGGGGGCAATGAAAAACTGTTTTTT. Translation gives CSVERQTGAEGGNEKLFF. This chain connects TRBV29-1 to TRBJ1-4, with TRBD1 matching 8 bases. This CDR3 is built from 18 residues. After removal of 2 bases from V and 5 bases from J, the junction contained 16 bases not matched to a gene. Per the germline V gene, CDR1 is SQVTM and CDR2 is ANQGSEA.

The chain employs TRBV5-1 and TRBJ2-7; a possible D gene is TRBD2 (5 bases). The length of the CDR3 is 14 residues. The germline V gene has CDR1 SGHRS and CDR2 YFSETQ. The V end lost 1 base, the J end lost 4 bases, and 12 bases lay between the germline ends. In DNA, the CDR3 is TGCGCCAGCAGCTTGAGCGCTACTAGATACGAGCAGTACTTC. Amino acid sequence: CASSLSATRYEQYF.

J is TRBJ2-7 and V is TRBV9, with 8 bases that match TRBD1. Germline V gene sequence: CDR1 SGDLS, CDR2 YYNGEE. Trimming cost V 3 bases and J 1 base; bases outside gene matches: 15. CDR3 length: 18 residues. Here the CDR3 DNA reads TGTGCCAGCAGCGATCCGGAGGGGCAGGGGGCCCAGTCCTACGAGCAGTACTTC. Protein: CASSDPEGQGAQSYEQYF. The entire variable domain, with the rest obtained from reference TRBV9 and TRBJ2-7, is as follows: DSGVTQTPKHLITATGQRVTLRCSPRSGDLSVYWYQQSLDQGLQFLIQYYNGEERAKGNILERFSAQQFPDLHSELNLSSLELGDSALYFCASSDPEGQGAQSYEQYFGPGTRLTVT.

This sequence joins TRBV6-6 and TRBJ1-1, with D uncertain. CDR1 is MNHNY, CDR2 SVGAGI, per germline (reference sequence). The CDR3 is 14 amino acids. Trimming removed 2 bases from V and 5 bases from J, with 12 bases in between. The CDR3 sequence: CASSYGVRRTEAFF. For the CDR3, the DNA is TGTGCCAGCAGTTACGGGGTGCGCAGGACTGAAGCTTTCTTT.

The rearrangement uses TRBV14 and TRBJ1-3, with TRBD1 as a possible D gene (5 bases). V dropped 1 base and J dropped 0 bases, with 10 bases sitting between them. Germline loops: CDR1 SGHDN, CDR2 FVKESK. There are 16 residues in the CDR3. The CDR3 DNA sequence: TGTGCCAGCAGCCAAGGTCAGGGTCTCTCTGGAAACACCATATATTTT. Protein sequence: CASSQGQGLSGNTIYF.

The chain uses TRBV4-1 and TRBJ2-3; 7 nucleotides align to TRBD1. Looked up from germline, CDR1 is MGHRA and CDR2 is YSYEKL. The CDR3 runs to 15 residues. The V gene end was trimmed by 3 bases and the J gene end by 1 base; junction bases not matched to a gene: 4. The CDR3, as DNA: TGCGCCAGCAGCCAGCTCCAGGGGGGCACAGATACGCAGTATTTT. Amino acid sequence: CASSQLQGGTDTQYF.

V is TRBV30 and J is TRBJ2-2, with 9 bases identical to TRBD2. This CDR3 is 14 amino acids long. The junction had 8 bases not matched to a gene; V was cut back by 8 bases and J by 4 bases. The germline gives CDR1 GTSNPN, CDR2 SVGIG (reference sequence). Here the CDR3 DNA reads TGTGCCCTAACCGGGACTAGCCCCACCGGGGAGCTGTTTTTT. Protein product: CALTGTSPTGELFF.

This clone was detected only once. The rearrangement joins TRBV7-2 to TRBJ2-7, with D perhaps TRBD1 (7 bases). The CDR3 has 15 amino acids. Germline V lookup: CDR1 SGHTA, CDR2 FQGNSA. The V end lost 5 bases, the J end lost 0 bases, and 14 bases lay between the germline ends. CDR3 coding DNA: TGTGCCAGCAGCACCCGACAGGGAGGCTCCTACGAGCAGTACTTC. Amino acid sequence: CASSTRQGGSYEQYF.

The rearrangement uses TRBV28 and TRBJ2-7; a weak D match, TRBD2 (6 bases). The CDR3 contains 14 residues. The germline CDR1 and CDR2 sequences are MDHEN and SYDVKM. V was trimmed by 3 bases and J by 6 bases, leaving 15 bases between them. The CDR3 reads CASSLGGKAFEQYF. The CDR3 nucleotides read TGTGCCAGCAGTTTGGGGGGAAAGGCATTCGAGCAGTACTTC.

The genes are TRBV28 and TRBJ2-7; D may be TRBD1 (5 bases). CDR3 length: 15 amino acids. Trimming took off 2 bases at V and 3 bases at J, with 14 bases between the two ends. Germline CDR1 is MDHEN and CDR2 is SYDVKM. The DNA for the CDR3 is TGTGCCAGCAGTTTACCCTCCACAGGTTACTACGAGCAGTACTTC. Amino acid sequence: CASSLPSTGYYEQYF.

V usage is TRBV25-1 and J usage is TRBJ1-1, with D possibly TRBD1 on 5 matching bases. The CDR3 runs to 15 residues. Trimming took 3 bases from V and 0 from J, leaving 11 bases between them. Germline V gene sequence: CDR1 MGHDK, CDR2 SYGVNS. The CDR3 protein is CASSDTGRMNTEAFF. The CDR3 nucleotides read TGTGCCAGCAGTGACACGGGACGCATGAACACTGAAGCTTTCTTT.

The rearrangement links TRBV2 to TRBJ1-2, with 10 bases that match TRBD1. The CDR3 covers 17 residues. With V trimmed by 6 bases and J by 5 bases, 15 bases remained unmatched. The germline V gene encodes CDR1 SNHLY and CDR2 FYNNEI. DNA of the CDR3: TGTGCCAGCAGCTCCGGGACAGGGGACGAGCAGGTATATGGCTACACCTTC. This codes for CASSSGTGDEQVYGYTF.

The V gene is TRBV4-2, the J gene TRBJ1-4, with a possible D match to TRBD1 (6 bases). V lost 2 bases to trimming and J lost 7 bases, with 11 bases between them. Germline V CDR1 and CDR2: LGHNA, YNFKEQ. The CDR3 spans 14 residues. CDR3 coding DNA: TGTGCCAGCAGCCAAATTGGACAGCCTGAAAAACTGTTTTTT. Its translation: CASSQIGQPEKLFF.

The rearrangement uses TRBV3-1 (or the pseudogene TRBV3-2) and TRBJ2-7; 13 bases line up with TRBD2. The CDR3 has 16 amino acids. Losses at the gene ends were 0 bases for V and 9 bases for J; bases not matched to a gene: 8. Germline V gene lookup returns CDR1 LGHDT and CDR2 YNNKEL (reference sequence). DNA for the CDR3: TGTGCCAGCAGCCAAGATACAATGACTAGCGGGAGGAGGCAGTACTTC. The encoded protein is CASSQDTMTSGRRQYF.

The genes are TRBV28 and TRBJ1-3; unclear D gene. The CDR3 sequence is 12 residues long. Germline CDR1 is MDHEN and CDR2 is SYDVKM. V dropped 2 bases and J dropped 3 bases, with 2 bases sitting between them. DNA of the CDR3: TGTGCCAGCAGTTTAATTGGAAACACCATATATTTT. Its protein is CASSLIGNTIYF.

V usage is TRBV24-1 and J usage is TRBJ2-1; TRBD1 matches at 7 bases. CDR1 is KGHDR, CDR2 SFDVKD, per germline. With V trimmed by 3 bases and J by 8 bases, 3 bases remained unmatched. The CDR3 loop spans 13 amino acids. The CDR3 is CATSDPGQDEQFF. The CDR3 DNA reads as TGTGCCACCAGTGATCCCGGACAGGATGAGCAGTTCTTC.

The chain carries TRBV9 and TRBJ2-6, with TRBD2 matching 8 bases. The CDR3 has 20 amino acids. J gave up 1 base and V 4 bases, and 16 bases lay outside the gene matches. Germline CDR1 reads SGDLS; CDR2 reads YYNGEE. In DNA, the CDR3 is TGTGCCAGCAGCCCGACCCCTCGGGGGGGATTTGGGTCTGGGGCCAACGTCCTGACTTTC. It codes for CASSPTPRGGFGSGANVLTF.